The 18 T cell receptor beta chains listed next were all sequenced from one sample in a study of blood T cell repertoires in COVID-19. Method: immunoSEQ multiplex PCR; TCRdb's copy keeps in-frame clones and lacks some. The repertoire holds about 200,000 clones, with about 78% as singletons. Sequencing used peripheral blood. Source of these receptors: a woman between 70 and 85 years old with acute or convalescent COVID-19.

The V and J genes are TRBV12-3 or TRBV12-4 and TRBJ2-2, with D possibly being TRBD1 (6 bases). V shed 5 bases and J shed 6 bases, with 10 bases lying between them. The CDR3 length is 13 residues. The CDR3 region is CASSPTGPGELFF. CDR3 bases: TGTGCCAGCAGTCCGACAGGACCCGGGGAGCTGTTTTTT.

This sequence joins TRBV11-3 and TRBJ2-1, with 9 bases identical to TRBD2. CDR3 length: 14 residues. The V and J ends lost 0 bases and 9 bases, in that order; junction bases with no gene match: 3. Germline loops: CDR1 SGHNT, CDR2 YENEEA. Here the CDR3 DNA reads TGTGCCAGCAGCTTAGACCGGCGGGGGGGTGAGCAGTTCTTC. Its translation is CASSLDRRGGEQFF.

This clone was seen only once. V usage is TRBV20-1 and J usage is TRBJ1-5; D possibly corresponds to TRBD1 (5 bases). Germline CDR1 reads DFQATT; CDR2 reads SNEGSKA (reference sequence). V was clipped by 3 bases and J by 5 bases, with 8 bases between them. This CDR3 spans 12 amino acids. The CDR3 sequence: CSASTGDQPQHF. CDR3 DNA: TGCAGTGCTAGTACAGGTGATCAGCCCCAGCATTTT.

This clone was counted between two and nine times. This rearrangement joins TRBV13 to TRBJ1-4; D call uncertain. The length of the CDR3 is 14 residues. Trimming removed 0 bases at V and 5 bases at J, with 7 bases between. Germline V CDR1 and CDR2: PRHDT, FYEKMQ (reference sequence). The CDR3 nucleotides are TGTGCCAGCAGCTTAGGGCGGTCCAATGAAAAACTGTTTTTT. It yields the protein CASSLGRSNEKLFF. Looking up the rest from reference TRBV13 and TRBJ1-4 gives the full variable domain: AAGVIQSPRHLIKEKRETATLKCYPIPRHDTVYWYQQGPGQDPQFLISFYEKMQSDKGSIPDRFSAQQFSDYHSELNMSSLELGDSALYFCASSLGRSNEKLFFGSGTQLSVL.

J is TRBJ2-2 and V is TRBV5-6; tentatively, D is TRBD1 (6 bases). The V and J ends lost 4 bases and 2 bases respectively, with 18 bases between them. There are 17 residues in the CDR3. Germline values: CDR1 SGHDT, CDR2 YYEEEE. For the CDR3, the DNA is TGTGCCAGCAGCGCCTGGACAGCAACTATTAACACCGGGGAGCTGTTTTTT. Translation: CASSAWTATINTGELFF.

The sample holds one count of this clone. The chain joins TRBV19 to TRBJ1-5; no firm D call. V shed 2 bases and J shed 2 bases, with 10 bases lying between them. The germline V gene has CDR1 LNHDA and CDR2 SQIVND (reference sequence). The CDR3 loop spans 15 amino acids. The CDR3, as DNA: TGTGCCAGTAGTATAAGGGAGCCCGGCAATCAGCCCCAGCATTTT. It is translated as CASSIREPGNQPQHF.

CDR3 sequence reads: CASSPSGRGEETQYF. The CDR3 DNA reads TGTGCCAGCAGCCCTAGCGGGAGAGGTGAAGAGACCCAGTACTTC. The rearrangement uses TRBV7-2 and TRBJ2-5, with 10 nucleotides matching TRBD2. The CDR3 is 15 residues long. V shed 5 bases, J shed 3 bases, and the junction held 6 bases outside the gene matches. Per germline, CDR1 SGHTA and CDR2 FQGNSA.

CDR3 loop: CATEDSNYGYTF. CDR3 bases: TGTGCCACCGAGGACAGTAACTATGGCTACACCTTC. The genes are TRBV24-1 and TRBJ1-2; weak D call: TRBD1 (6 bases). CDR1 KGHDR and CDR2 SFDVKD come from the germline V gene. The CDR3 has 12 amino acids. V dropped 9 bases and J dropped 1 base, with 8 bases sitting between them.

The chain is built from TRBV30 and TRBJ2-1, with no clear D. The CDR3 covers 14 residues. V gave up 3 bases and J gave up 3 bases, with 12 bases separating them. Germline V gene data show CDR1 as GTSNPN and CDR2 as SVGIG (reference sequence). The CDR3 is CAWRRQDYYNEQFF. The CDR3 DNA reads TGTGCCTGGAGAAGGCAGGATTACTACAATGAGCAGTTCTTC.

This clone was detected a few times. This chain links TRBV2 with TRBJ2-2, with 11 positions matching TRBD2. The germline gives CDR1 SNHLY, CDR2 FYNNEI. This CDR3 comprises 14 residues. V gave up 7 bases and J gave up 3 bases; unmatched junction bases: 1. CDR3: CASISGRDTGELFF. The CDR3 DNA reads TGTGCCAGCATTAGCGGGAGGGACACCGGGGAGCTGTTTTTT. Full variable domain (remainder filled in from reference TRBV2 and TRBJ2-2): EPEVTQTPSHQVTQMGQEVILRCVPISNHLYFYWYRQILGQKVEFLVSFYNNEISEKSEIFDDQFSVERPDGSNFTLKIRSTKLEDSAMYFCASISGRDTGELFFGEGSRLTVL.

The gene calls are TRBV5-1 and TRBJ2-7; 7 nucleotides match TRBD1. Germline V gene lookup returns CDR1 SGHRS and CDR2 YFSETQ. CDR3 length: 14 residues. With V trimmed by 0 bases and J by 2 bases, 2 bases remained unmatched. CDR3 nucleotide sequence: TGCGCCAGCAGCTTGGATCAGGGGGCCTACGAGCAGTACTTC. Residues: CASSLDQGAYEQYF.

The chain uses TRBV5-1 and TRBJ2-1, with a tentative D call TRBD2 (6 bases). The CDR3 extends over 11 amino acids. Germline V lookup: CDR1 SGHRS, CDR2 YFSETQ. Trimming pared 2 bases from V and 10 bases from J, leaving 7 bases between. The CDR3 spells CASSFGGEQFF. Written as DNA, the CDR3 is TGCGCCAGCAGCTTCGGGGGAGAGCAGTTCTTC.

This rearrangement joins TRBV30 to TRBJ2-2; TRBD2 matches at 13 bases. The germline CDR1 and CDR2 sequences are GTSNPN and SVGIG (reference sequence). The CDR3 contains 18 residues. The V segment lost 3 bases and the J segment 4 bases; nucleotides outside the gene matches: 11. CDR3 in amino acids: CAWSVGGTSGTITGELFF. DNA for the CDR3: TGTGCCTGGAGCGTAGGGGGGACTAGCGGGACTATCACCGGGGAGCTGTTTTTT.

This clone came up many times. This sequence joins TRBV19 and TRBJ1-2, with D possibly matching TRBD1 (5 bases). CDR1 is LNHDA, CDR2 SQIVND, per germline (reference sequence). V dropped 9 bases and J dropped 0 bases, with 11 bases sitting between them. This CDR3 is built from 13 residues. The CDR3 is CASQTDPNYGYTF. CDR3 nucleotide sequence: TGTGCCAGCCAGACAGACCCTAACTATGGCTACACCTTC.

In DNA, the CDR3 is TGTGCCAGCAGCTTTGGGGCGGGAACTGAAGCTTTCTTT. It encodes CASSFGAGTEAFF. The rearrangement links TRBV6-4 to TRBJ1-1; perhaps TRBD1 as D (5 bases). Germline values: CDR1 MRHNA, CDR2 SNTAGT. The CDR3 contains 13 residues. The V gene lost 6 bases and the J gene lost 5 bases, with 13 bases spanning the gap.

The chain couples TRBV27 to TRBJ2-3; no clear D gene. The CDR3 sequence is 14 residues long. Germline V CDR1 and CDR2: MNHEY, SMNVEV (reference sequence). The V end was cut by 1 base, the J end by 6 bases, with 11 bases between. As DNA, the CDR3 is TGTGCCAGCAGTTTATACAGAGTAACGGATACGCAGTATTTT. Translation gives CASSLYRVTDTQYF.

This clone was found once. The chain joins TRBV19 to TRBJ2-1, with D maybe TRBD1 (6 bases). The CDR3 has 16 amino acids. The V gene lost 11 bases and the J gene lost 0 bases, with 20 bases spanning the gap. Germline V gene sequence: CDR1 LNHDA, CDR2 SQIVND (reference sequence). The CDR3 region has the DNA TGTGCCTCTAAAGGGGGAAGCCGCATCTCCTACAATGAGCAGTTCTTC. Encoded protein: CASKGGSRISYNEQFF.

The rearrangement joins TRBV28 to TRBJ1-2, with no clear D. This CDR3 comprises 16 residues. Trimming left V 3 bases short and J 5 bases short, with 19 bases between. CDR1 is MDHEN and CDR2 is SYDVKM in the germline V gene. In nucleotides, the CDR3 is TGTGCCAGCAGTTTTTTGCAGACAAGACCGAAGTATGGCTACACCTTC. This translates into CASSFLQTRPKYGYTF.